These 7 T cell receptor beta chains share one sample of origin, sequenced in a study of blood T cell repertoires in COVID-19. Sequenced by immunoSEQ multiplex PCR; TCRdb stores in-frame clones only, minus some. In the table there are about 150,000 clones, about 85% of which are singletons. The sequenced sample was peripheral blood. These receptors were obtained from a man aged 80 or over with COVID-19, enrolled during active disease.

CDR3 bases: TGCGCCAGCAGCTTGAGCGGACAGCGCAATGAAAAACTGTTTTTT. Translated, it gives CASSLSGQRNEKLFF. J is TRBJ1-4 and V is TRBV5-1; possible D gene TRBD1, 6 bases. Trimming took off 1 base at V and 5 bases at J, with 12 bases between the two ends. This CDR3 has 15 residues. The germline CDR1 and CDR2 sequences are SGHRS and YFSETQ.

The rearrangement links TRBV6-2 or TRBV6-3 to TRBJ2-7, with D perhaps matching TRBD1 (6 bases). This CDR3 region has 12 residues. The germline CDR1 and CDR2 sequences are MNHEY and SVGEGT. Trimming removed 6 bases at V and 7 bases at J, with 13 bases between. CDR3 loop: CASSRDRREQYF. The CDR3 coding sequence is TGTGCCAGCAGCCGTGACAGGCGGGAGCAGTACTTC.

The genes are TRBV28 and TRBJ2-7; TRBD2 is a possible D gene (5 bases). Per germline, CDR1 MDHEN and CDR2 SYDVKM. The CDR3 has 15 residues. Trimming took off 2 bases at V and 5 bases at J, with 16 bases between the two ends. CDR3 loop: CASSLPDFRLNEQYF. The CDR3 DNA follows: TGTGCCAGCAGTTTACCGGACTTCCGACTAAACGAGCAGTACTTC.

The chain recombines TRBV7-2 with TRBJ2-3, with 11 bases lining up with TRBD2. Trimming removed 0 bases from V and 0 bases from J; junction bases left unmatched: 2. Per germline, CDR1 SGHTA and CDR2 FQGNSA. The CDR3 totals 17 residues. The CDR3 sequence: CASSLAGTSGSTDTQYF. Written as DNA, the CDR3 is TGTGCCAGCAGCTTAGCGGGGACTAGCGGTAGCACAGATACGCAGTATTTT.

The CDR3 loop is CASSLRADLNLAGELFF. The DNA of the CDR3 is TGTGCCAGCAGCCTCAGGGCCGACCTAAACCTCGCCGGGGAGCTGTTTTTT. The genes are TRBV6-2 or TRBV6-3 and TRBJ2-2; tentative D call: TRBD1 (5 bases). V was clipped by 6 bases and J by 6 bases, with 23 bases between them. Germline loops: CDR1 MNHEY, CDR2 SVGEGT. The CDR3 has 17 amino acids.

This sequence joins TRBV3-1 (or the pseudogene TRBV3-2) and TRBJ1-2; D is ambiguous. Germline lookup yields CDR1 LGHDT and CDR2 YNNKEL (reference sequence). Trimming stripped 1 base from V and 6 bases from J, with 18 bases between. The CDR3 is 16 residues long. The CDR3 spells CASSQVAYGVWHGYTF. In DNA, the CDR3 is TGTGCCAGCAGCCAAGTAGCTTACGGGGTGTGGCATGGCTACACCTTC.

The chain couples TRBV7-2 to TRBJ1-3, with D perhaps TRBD1 (5 bases). CDR1 is SGHTA and CDR2 is FQGNSA in the germline V gene. This CDR3 is 15 amino acids long. Trimming removed 3 bases from V and 4 bases from J, with 13 bases in between. The CDR3 region has the DNA TGTGCCAGCAGCTTGCGGGGCTTGGGGGGAAACACCATATATTTT. Translated: CASSLRGLGGNTIYF.